These 14 T cell receptor beta chains were all obtained from the same sample, sequenced in a study of T cells in Graves' hyperthyroidism and ophthalmopathy (dated by TCRdb to the late 2010s). Library preparation was by multiplex PCR. For sequencing, an Illumina HiSeq 2000 was employed. The TCR beta CDR3 regions were amplified from RNA transcripts. A first-round RT-PCR of the TCR CDR3 used the HTBI primer set with the Qiagen OneStep RT-PCR kit. TCRdb cleaned the public reads at Q25 with fastp, built clones with MiXCR and kept in-frame beta chains. Duplicate CDR3 protein sequences are folded into a single record with the most common DNA and genes. The sample yields approximately 560,000 distinct CDR3 sequences; around a sixth were counted once. The ten most abundant clones make up 6.5% to 8% of the sample. The specimen was blood. These receptors were taken from a woman aged 25 to 39 with Graves' hyperthyroidism.

Ten or more counts support this clonotype. The chain has TRBV6-1 and TRBJ2-3, with 9 bases that match TRBD2. CDR1 MNHNS and CDR2 SASEGT come from the germline V gene. Germline trimming cut 6 bases from V and 2 bases from J; bases unmatched to any gene: 15. The CDR3 sequence is 18 residues long. The CDR3 here is CASRMAGGPSLDTDTQYF. Here the CDR3 DNA reads TGTGCCAGCAGGATGGCGGGAGGGCCTTCTTTGGACACAGATACGCAGTATTTT.

This clonotype was seen ten or more times. The chain couples TRBV11-2 to TRBJ2-4; TRBD2 matches at 12 bases. This CDR3 has 14 amino acids. Germline-derived CDR1 and CDR2 are SGHAT and FQNNGV. V trimming: 6 bases; J trimming: 15 bases; junction bases outside the gene matches: 12. The CDR3 loop reads CASRGTSGRPVAYF. The CDR3 bases are TGTGCCAGCAGGGGAACTAGCGGGAGGCCCGTCGCGTACTTC.

V is TRBV5-1 and J is TRBJ1-1; D remains unclear. The V gene's germline CDR1 is SGHRS and CDR2 YFSETQ. CDR3 length: 13 residues. Deletions cut 2 bases from V and 5 bases from J, with 10 bases between. Here the CDR3 reads CASSFTSGTEAFF. CDR3 DNA sequence: TGCGCCAGCAGCTTTACCAGTGGGACTGAAGCTTTCTTT.

This clonotype was seen many times. The J gene is TRBJ2-1, the V gene TRBV3-1; 11 nucleotides line up with TRBD2. The CDR3 has 16 residues. Germline values: CDR1 LGHDT, CDR2 YNNKEL (reference sequence). After removal of 0 bases from V and 8 bases from J, the junction contained 6 bases not matched to a gene. The CDR3 sequence: CASSQDFTSGSYEQFF. The CDR3 DNA is TGTGCCAGCAGCCAAGATTTTACTAGCGGGAGCTATGAGCAGTTCTTC.

This clonotype was seen a handful of times. This chain connects TRBV6-1 to TRBJ2-7, with D possibly TRBD1 on 5 matching bases. This CDR3 has 13 amino acids. Germline CDR1 is MNHNS and CDR2 is SASEGT. Trimming removed 4 bases at V and 7 bases at J, with 14 bases between. Here the CDR3 DNA reads TGTGCCAGCAGTGTTTACAGGTTTGGGGAGCAGTACTTC. It translates to CASSVYRFGEQYF.

This clonotype was found many times. The J gene is TRBJ2-2, the V gene TRBV6-2 or TRBV6-3; a weak D match, TRBD2 (6 bases). Trimming cost V 0 bases and J 0 bases, with 14 bases left between them. The CDR3 runs to 18 residues. Germline loops: CDR1 MNHEY, CDR2 SVGEGT. CDR3 bases: TGTGCCAGCAGTTACTCGAGATCCGGGACTTCGAACACCGGGGAGCTGTTTTTT. Encoded protein: CASSYSRSGTSNTGELFF.

This clonotype was detected many times. The gene calls are TRBV28 and TRBJ2-7, with 8 bases lining up with TRBD1. J was trimmed by 4 bases and V by 5 bases; bases with no gene match: 10. CDR1 is MDHEN and CDR2 is SYDVKM in the germline V gene. The CDR3 totals 15 residues. The CDR3 DNA follows: TGTGCCAGCAGTATAGGACAGGGTCTTCTTTACGAGCAGTACTTC. Translating gives CASSIGQGLLYEQYF.

This clonotype was seen repeatedly, ten times or more. The rearrangement uses TRBV7-2 and TRBJ2-2; 7 nucleotides align to TRBD2. Trimming took 5 bases from V and 6 from J; bases not matched to a gene: 9. CDR3 length equals 15 residues. The germline V gene has CDR1 SGHTA and CDR2 FQGNSA. CDR3 in DNA: TGTGCCAGCAGCCCCAGAGGGCGGGAGCCCGGGGAGCTGTTTTTT. It yields the protein CASSPRGREPGELFF.

The chain couples TRBV7-3 to TRBJ2-5; 8 bases fit TRBD2. The germline gives CDR1 SGHTA, CDR2 FQGTGA. Trimming took 5 bases from V and 2 from J; bases not matched to a gene: 7. The CDR3 contains 15 residues. DNA of the CDR3: TGTGCCAGCAGCGAAACCCGGGGGGGGCAAGAGACCCAGTACTTC. Translated, it gives CASSETRGGQETQYF.

This clonotype was counted ten times or more. The J gene is TRBJ1-6, the V gene TRBV7-9; 8 positions agree with TRBD1. V shed 2 bases, J shed 7 bases, and the junction held 7 bases outside the gene matches. The CDR3 is 16 residues long. Germline values: CDR1 SEHNR, CDR2 FQNEAQ (reference sequence). CDR3 protein: CASSLYGQGDNSPLHF. CDR3 in DNA: TGTGCCAGCAGCTTATACGGACAGGGAGACAATTCACCCCTCCACTTT.

The chain carries TRBV6-2 or TRBV6-3 and TRBJ2-3, with a possible D match to TRBD1 (5 bases). The CDR3 covers 15 residues. In germline, CDR1 is MNHEY, CDR2 SVGEGT. V dropped 5 bases and J dropped 2 bases, with 14 bases sitting between them. The CDR3 loop is CASSDTGHSTDTQYF. In DNA, the CDR3 is TGTGCCAGCAGTGACACAGGTCACTCCACAGATACGCAGTATTTT.

This clonotype was counted only a few times. The chain uses TRBV7-3 and TRBJ2-1, with D perhaps TRBD1 or TRBD2 (6 bases each). The CDR3 is 14 amino acids. Per germline, CDR1 SGHTA and CDR2 FQGTGA. Trimming shortened V by 8 bases and J by 0 bases, and 11 bases separated the two germline ends. CDR3 residues: CASAEGGSYNEQFF. The CDR3 bases are TGTGCCAGCGCGGAGGGGGGCTCCTACAATGAGCAGTTCTTC.

This clonotype came up many times. V is TRBV29-1 and J is TRBJ2-7, with D hard to call. The CDR3 extends over 17 amino acids. V was cut by 2 bases and J by 4 bases, with 24 bases left in between. Germline CDR1 reads SQVTM; CDR2 reads ANQGSEA. This chain's CDR3 is CSVEPSMPVTVRYEQYF. Written as DNA, the CDR3 is TGCAGCGTTGAACCCTCCATGCCCGTTACGGTTCGGTACGAGCAGTACTTC.

This clonotype turned up a few times. The V call is TRBV15, the J call TRBJ2-2, with TRBD1 identical over 11 bases. V lost 1 base to trimming and J lost 6 bases; unmatched junction nucleotides: 1. The germline V gene has CDR1 LNHNV and CDR2 YYDKDF (reference sequence). This CDR3 has 15 residues. The CDR3 DNA is TGTGCCACCAGCAGAGGGACAGGGGGCTCCGGGGAGCTGTTTTTT. It encodes CATSRGTGGSGELFF.